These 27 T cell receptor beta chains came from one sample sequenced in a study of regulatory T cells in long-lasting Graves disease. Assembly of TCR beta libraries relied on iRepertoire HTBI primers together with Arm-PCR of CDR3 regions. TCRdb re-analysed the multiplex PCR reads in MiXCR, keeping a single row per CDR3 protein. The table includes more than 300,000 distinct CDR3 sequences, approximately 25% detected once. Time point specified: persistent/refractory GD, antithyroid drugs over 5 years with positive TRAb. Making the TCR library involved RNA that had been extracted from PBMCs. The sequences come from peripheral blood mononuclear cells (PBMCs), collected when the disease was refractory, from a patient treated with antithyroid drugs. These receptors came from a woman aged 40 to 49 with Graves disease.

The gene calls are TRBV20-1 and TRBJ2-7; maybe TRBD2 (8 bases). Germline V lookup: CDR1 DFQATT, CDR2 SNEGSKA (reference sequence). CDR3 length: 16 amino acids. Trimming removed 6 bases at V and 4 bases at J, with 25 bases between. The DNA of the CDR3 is TGCAGTGCCCAGGGGGATAGCGGGGCAGCTCGGTACGAGCAGTACTTC. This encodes CSAQGDSGAARYEQYF.

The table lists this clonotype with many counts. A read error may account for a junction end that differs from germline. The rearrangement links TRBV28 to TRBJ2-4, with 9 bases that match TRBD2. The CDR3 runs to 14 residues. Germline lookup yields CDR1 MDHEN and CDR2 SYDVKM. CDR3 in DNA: TGTGCCAGCAGTATAAGGTATCTAGCGGGACAAGAAGTCTTC. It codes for CASSIRYLAGQEVF.

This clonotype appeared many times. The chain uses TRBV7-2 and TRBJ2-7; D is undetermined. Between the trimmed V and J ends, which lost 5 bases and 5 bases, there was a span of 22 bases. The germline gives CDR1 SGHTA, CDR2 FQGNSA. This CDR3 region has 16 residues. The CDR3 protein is CASSRTGDIHKNEQYF. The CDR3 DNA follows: TGTGCCAGCAGCCGAACCGGAGATATCCATAAGAACGAGCAGTACTTC.

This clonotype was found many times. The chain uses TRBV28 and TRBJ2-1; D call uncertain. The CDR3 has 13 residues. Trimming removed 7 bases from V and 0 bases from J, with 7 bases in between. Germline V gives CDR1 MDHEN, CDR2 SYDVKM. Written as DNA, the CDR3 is TGTGCCAGCACCAGGAGCTCCTACAATGAGCAGTTCTTC. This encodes CASTRSSYNEQFF.

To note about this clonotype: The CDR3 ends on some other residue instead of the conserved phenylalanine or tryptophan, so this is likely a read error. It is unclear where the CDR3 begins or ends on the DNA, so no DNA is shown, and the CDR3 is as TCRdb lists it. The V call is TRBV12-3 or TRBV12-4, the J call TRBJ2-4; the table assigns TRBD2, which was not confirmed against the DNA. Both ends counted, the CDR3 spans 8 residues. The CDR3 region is CASSLQYG.

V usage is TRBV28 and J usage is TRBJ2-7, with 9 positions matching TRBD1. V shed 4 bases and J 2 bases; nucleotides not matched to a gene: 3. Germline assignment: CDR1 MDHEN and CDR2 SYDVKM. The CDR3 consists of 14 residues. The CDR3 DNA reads TGTGCCAGCAGTTCCTGGACAGGGGCCTACGAGCAGTACTTC. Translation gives CASSSWTGAYEQYF.

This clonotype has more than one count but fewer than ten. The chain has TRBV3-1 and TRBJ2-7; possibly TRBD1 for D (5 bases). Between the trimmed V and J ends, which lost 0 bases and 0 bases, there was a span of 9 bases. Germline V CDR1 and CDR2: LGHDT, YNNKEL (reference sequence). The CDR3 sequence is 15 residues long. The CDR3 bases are TGTGCCAGCAGCCAAGATGGACACCACTCCTACGAGCAGTACTTC. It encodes CASSQDGHHSYEQYF.

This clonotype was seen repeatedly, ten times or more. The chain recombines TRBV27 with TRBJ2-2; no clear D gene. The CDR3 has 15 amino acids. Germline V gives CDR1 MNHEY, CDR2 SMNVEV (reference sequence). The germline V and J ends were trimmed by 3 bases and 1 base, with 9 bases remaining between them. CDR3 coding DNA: TGTGCCAGCAGTTTGCGGAGAATGAACACCGGGGAGCTGTTTTTT. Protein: CASSLRRMNTGELFF.

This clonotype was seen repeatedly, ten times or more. CDR3 nucleotide sequence: TGCAGCGTCCTACTAGACAGGGCCTATGGCTACACCTTC. Protein: CSVLLDRAYGYTF. The chain has TRBV29-1 and TRBJ1-2, with 7 positions matching TRBD1. V shed 6 bases and J 4 bases; nucleotides not matched to a gene: 8. The CDR3 length is 13 residues. Germline V CDR1 and CDR2: SQVTM, ANQGSEA.

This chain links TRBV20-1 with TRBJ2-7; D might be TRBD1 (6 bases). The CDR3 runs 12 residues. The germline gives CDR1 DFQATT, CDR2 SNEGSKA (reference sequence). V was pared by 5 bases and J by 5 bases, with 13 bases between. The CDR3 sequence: CSAAPRGDEQYF. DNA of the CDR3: TGCAGTGCTGCCCCCAGGGGAGACGAGCAGTACTTC.

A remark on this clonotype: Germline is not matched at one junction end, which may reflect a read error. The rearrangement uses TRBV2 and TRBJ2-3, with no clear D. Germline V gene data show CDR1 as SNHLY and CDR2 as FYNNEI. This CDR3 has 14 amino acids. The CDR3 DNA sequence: TGTGCCAGCAGGGAAGGGCACAGCACAGATACGCAGTATTTT. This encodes CASREGHSTDTQYF.

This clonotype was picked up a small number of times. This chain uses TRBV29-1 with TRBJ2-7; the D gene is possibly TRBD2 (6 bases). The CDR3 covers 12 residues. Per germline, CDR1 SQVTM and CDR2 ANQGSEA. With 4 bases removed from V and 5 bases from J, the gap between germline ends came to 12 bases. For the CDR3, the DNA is TGCAGCGTTGGAGTTACGGGGGACGAGCAGTACTTC. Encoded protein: CSVGVTGDEQYF.

The CDR3 protein is CSAWTSGRVIYNEQFF. CDR3 in DNA: TGCAGTGCTTGGACTAGCGGGAGAGTAATCTACAATGAGCAGTTCTTC. The V call is TRBV20-1, the J call TRBJ2-1, with 13 nucleotides matching TRBD2. This CDR3 region has 16 residues. V shed 5 bases and J 3 bases; nucleotides not matched to a gene: 7. In germline, CDR1 is DFQATT, CDR2 SNEGSKA (reference sequence).

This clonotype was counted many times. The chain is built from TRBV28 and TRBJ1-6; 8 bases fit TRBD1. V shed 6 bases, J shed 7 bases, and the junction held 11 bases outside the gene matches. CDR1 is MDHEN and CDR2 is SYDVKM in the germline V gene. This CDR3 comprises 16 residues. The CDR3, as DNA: TGTGCCAGCAGGCCAAAACAGGGGGGATTAAATTCACCCCTCCACTTT. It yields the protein CASRPKQGGLNSPLHF.

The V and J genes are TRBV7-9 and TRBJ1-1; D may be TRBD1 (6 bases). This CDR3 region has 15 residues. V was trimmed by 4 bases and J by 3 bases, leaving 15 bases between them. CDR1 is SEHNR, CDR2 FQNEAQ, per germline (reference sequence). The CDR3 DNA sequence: TGTGCCAGCAGCTCAATGGGGGGGCTGGACACTGAAGCTTTCTTT. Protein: CASSSMGGLDTEAFF.

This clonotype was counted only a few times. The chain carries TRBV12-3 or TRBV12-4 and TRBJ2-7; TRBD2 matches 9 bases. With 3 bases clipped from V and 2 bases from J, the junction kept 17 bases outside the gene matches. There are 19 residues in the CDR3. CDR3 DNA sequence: TGTGCCAGCAGTTTTTCTATAACTAGCGGGCCCAAGGGACCCTACGAGCAGTACTTC. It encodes CASSFSITSGPKGPYEQYF.

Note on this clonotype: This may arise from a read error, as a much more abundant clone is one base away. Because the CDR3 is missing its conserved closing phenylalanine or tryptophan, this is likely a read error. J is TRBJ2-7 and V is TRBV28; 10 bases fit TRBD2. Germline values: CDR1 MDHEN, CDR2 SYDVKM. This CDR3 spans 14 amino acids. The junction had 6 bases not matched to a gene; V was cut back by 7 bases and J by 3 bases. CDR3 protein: CASIEAGGGYEQYS. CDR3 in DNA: TGTGCCAGCATAGAAGCGGGAGGGGGCTACGAGCAGTACTCC.

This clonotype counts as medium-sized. The CDR3 reads CASSDEPGQTYEQYF. The DNA of the CDR3 is TGTGCCAGCAGTGATGAACCGGGACAAACCTACGAGCAGTACTTC. The genes are TRBV6-2 or TRBV6-3 and TRBJ2-7; a weak D match, TRBD1 (6 bases). V gave up 5 bases and J gave up 2 bases, with 16 bases separating them. The CDR3 is made up of 15 amino acids. The germline V gene encodes CDR1 MNHEY and CDR2 SVGEGT.

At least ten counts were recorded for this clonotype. The CDR3 is CASSLFSGGTPRKTQYF. CDR3 DNA sequence: TGTGCCAGCAGTTTATTCTCAGGGGGGACACCGAGAAAGACCCAGTACTTC. This rearrangement joins TRBV28 to TRBJ2-5; weak D call: TRBD1 (7 bases). The CDR3 consists of 17 residues. Germline V lookup: CDR1 MDHEN, CDR2 SYDVKM. V lost 1 base, J lost 6 bases, and 21 bases lay in between.

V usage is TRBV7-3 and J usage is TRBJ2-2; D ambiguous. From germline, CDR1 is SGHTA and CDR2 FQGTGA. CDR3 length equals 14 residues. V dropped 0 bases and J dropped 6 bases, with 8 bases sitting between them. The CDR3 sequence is CASSLTLGSGELFF. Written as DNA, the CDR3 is TGTGCCAGCAGCTTAACGCTGGGGTCCGGGGAGCTGTTTTTT.

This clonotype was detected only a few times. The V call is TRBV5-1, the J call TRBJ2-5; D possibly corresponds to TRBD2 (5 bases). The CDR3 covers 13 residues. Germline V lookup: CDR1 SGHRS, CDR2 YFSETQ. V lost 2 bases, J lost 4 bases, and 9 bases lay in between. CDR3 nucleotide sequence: TGCGCCAGCAGCTTCGAGGGTACAGAGACCCAGTACTTC. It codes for CASSFEGTETQYF.

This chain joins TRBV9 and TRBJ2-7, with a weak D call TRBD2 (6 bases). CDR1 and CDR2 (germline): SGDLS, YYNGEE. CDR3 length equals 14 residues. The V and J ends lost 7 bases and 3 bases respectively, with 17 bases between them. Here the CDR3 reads CASSAGGAGYEQYF. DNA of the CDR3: TGTGCCAGCTCCGCCGGAGGGGCTGGCTACGAGCAGTACTTC.

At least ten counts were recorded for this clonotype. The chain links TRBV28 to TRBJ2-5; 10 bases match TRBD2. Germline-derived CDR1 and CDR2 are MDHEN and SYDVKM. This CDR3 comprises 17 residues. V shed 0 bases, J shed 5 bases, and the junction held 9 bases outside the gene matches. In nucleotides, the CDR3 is TGTGCCAGCAGTTTATGGCTAGCGGGAGCGACTCGGGAGACCCAGTACTTC. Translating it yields CASSLWLAGATRETQYF. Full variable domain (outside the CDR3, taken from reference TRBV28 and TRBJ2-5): DVKVTQSSRYLVKRTGEKVFLECVQDMDHENMFWYRQDPGLGLRLIYFSYDVKMKEKGDIPEGYSVSREKKERFSLILESASTNQTSMYLCASSLWLAGATRETQYFGPGTRLLVL.

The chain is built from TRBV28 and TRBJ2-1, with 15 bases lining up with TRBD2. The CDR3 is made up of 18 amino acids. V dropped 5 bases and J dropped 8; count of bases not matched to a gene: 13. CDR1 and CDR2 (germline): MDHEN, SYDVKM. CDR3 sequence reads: CASSPPGLAGGLGDEQFF. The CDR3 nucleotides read TGTGCCAGCAGTCCCCCGGGACTAGCGGGAGGTTTGGGGGATGAGCAGTTCTTC. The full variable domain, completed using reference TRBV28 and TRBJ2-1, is DVKVTQSSRYLVKRTGEKVFLECVQDMDHENMFWYRQDPGLGLRLIYFSYDVKMKEKGDIPEGYSVSREKKERFSLILESASTNQTSMYLCASSPPGLAGGLGDEQFFGPGTRLTVL.

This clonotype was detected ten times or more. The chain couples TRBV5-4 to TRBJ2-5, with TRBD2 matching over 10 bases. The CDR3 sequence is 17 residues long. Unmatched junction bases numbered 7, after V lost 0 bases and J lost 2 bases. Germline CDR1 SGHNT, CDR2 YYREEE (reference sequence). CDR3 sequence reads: CASSLERTSGSQETQYF. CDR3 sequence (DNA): TGTGCCAGCAGCTTGGAACGGACTAGCGGCAGTCAAGAGACCCAGTACTTC.

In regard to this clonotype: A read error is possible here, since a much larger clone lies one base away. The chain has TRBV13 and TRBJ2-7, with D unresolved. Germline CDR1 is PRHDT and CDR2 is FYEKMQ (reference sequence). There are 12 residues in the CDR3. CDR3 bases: TGTGCCGGCAGCTTAGGCTCGTCCGAGCAGTACTTC. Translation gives CAGSLGSSEQYF.

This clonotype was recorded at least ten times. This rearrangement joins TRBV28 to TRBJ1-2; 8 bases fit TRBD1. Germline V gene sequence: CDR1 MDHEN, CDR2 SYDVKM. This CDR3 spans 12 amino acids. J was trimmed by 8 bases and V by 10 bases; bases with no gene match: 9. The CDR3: CATHGQGSGYTF. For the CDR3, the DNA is TGTGCCACCCACGGACAGGGTAGCGGCTACACCTTC.